These 24 T cell receptor beta chains came from one sample sequenced in a study of identifying expanded T cells in peripheral blood. Sequenced by immunoSEQ multiplex PCR; TCRdb stores in-frame clones only, minus some. The sample has about 94,000 clones, 88% seen once. The specimen was blood. These receptors all stem from a person between 18 and 75 years old in good health.

This clone came up once. The rearrangement joins TRBV5-6 to TRBJ1-1; 10 nucleotides line up with TRBD1. V lost 0 bases to trimming and J lost 1 base; unmatched junction nucleotides: 6. Per germline, CDR1 SGHDT and CDR2 YYEEEE. The CDR3 loop spans 17 amino acids. CDR3 sequence (DNA): TGTGCCAGCAGCTTGGGCAGGACAGGGGGTGGGAACACTGAAGCTTTCTTT. Protein: CASSLGRTGGGNTEAFF.

This chain links TRBV30 with TRBJ2-7; 9 bases match TRBD1. Germline V gene lookup returns CDR1 GTSNPN and CDR2 SVGIG (reference sequence). After removal of 6 bases from V and 3 bases from J, the junction contained 6 bases not matched to a gene. CDR3 length: 13 amino acids. Written as DNA, the CDR3 is TGTGCCTGCCAGACAGGGGGAGACTACGAGCAGTACTTC. It specifies CACQTGGDYEQYF.

J is TRBJ1-2 and V is TRBV25-1; 8 nucleotides align to TRBD1. The germline CDR1 and CDR2 sequences are MGHDK and SYGVNS. The CDR3 runs 14 residues. V shed 6 bases and J 0 bases; nucleotides not matched to a gene: 3. The CDR3 nucleotides are TGTGCCAGCAGGGGACAGGCGGCTAACTATGGCTACACCTTC. Translating gives CASRGQAANYGYTF.

J is TRBJ1-1 and V is TRBV18, with D possibly TRBD1 on 5 matching bases. Deletions cut 1 base from V and 1 base from J, with 31 bases between. This CDR3 spans 22 amino acids. Germline CDR1 is KGHSH and CDR2 is LQKENI. As DNA, the CDR3 is TGTGCCAGCTCACCACTCTTCCGGCCAGGGTCGGAGGGCCTAGTATCGAACACTGAAGCTTTCTTT. Its translation: CASSPLFRPGSEGLVSNTEAFF.

This sequence joins TRBV19 and TRBJ1-5; no reliable D call. CDR1 is LNHDA and CDR2 is SQIVND in the germline V gene (reference sequence). The CDR3 length is 15 residues. V lost 6 bases and J lost 4, with 16 bases in between. CDR3 DNA: TGTGCCAGTAGCGAAGTGACGGCGGGGAATCAGCCCCAGCATTTT. Protein sequence: CASSEVTAGNQPQHF.

The V and J genes are TRBV19 and TRBJ1-5, with a tentative D call TRBD1 (6 bases). V gave up 4 bases and J gave up 4 bases, with 11 bases separating them. The CDR3 length is 14 residues. Germline lookup yields CDR1 LNHDA and CDR2 SQIVND (reference sequence). CDR3 sequence: CASSTDRTNQPQHF. DNA of the CDR3: TGTGCCAGTAGTACCGACAGGACGAATCAGCCCCAGCATTTT. Full variable domain (rest looked up from reference TRBV19 and TRBJ1-5): DGGITQSPKYLFRKEGQNVTLSCEQNLNHDAMYWYRQDPGQGLRLIYYSQIVNDFQKGDIAEGYSVSREKKESFPLTVTSAQKNPTAFYLCASSTDRTNQPQHFGDGTRLSIL.

CDR3 sequence: CASSSKGAQATDTQYF. CDR3 coding DNA: TGTGCCAGCAGCTCAAAGGGGGCTCAGGCCACAGATACGCAGTATTTT. The chain joins TRBV7-3 to TRBJ2-3; TRBD1 aligns across 7 bases. Germline CDR1 reads SGHTA; CDR2 reads FQGTGA. V lost 4 bases and J lost 2; bases outside the gene matches: 9. This CDR3 is built from 16 residues.

The V call is TRBV30, the J call TRBJ1-1; no clear D gene. V gave up 4 bases and J gave up 2 bases, with 11 bases separating them. The CDR3 loop spans 13 amino acids. Per the germline V gene, CDR1 is GTSNPN and CDR2 is SVGIG (reference sequence). The CDR3 DNA sequence: TGTGCCTGGAACGTGGGGAAAAACACTGAAGCTTTCTTT. Translating gives CAWNVGKNTEAFF. The full variable domain, with the rest looked up from reference TRBV30 and TRBJ1-1, is SQTIHQWPATLVQPVGSPLSLECTVEGTSNPNLYWYRQAAGRGLQLLFYSVGIGQISSEVPQNLSASRPQDRQFILSSKKLLLSDSGFYLCAWNVGKNTEAFFGQGTRLTVV.

The J gene is TRBJ1-1, the V gene TRBV30, with 7 nucleotides matching TRBD1. J lost 5 bases, V lost 4 bases, and 7 bases had no gene match. CDR1 is GTSNPN, CDR2 SVGIG, per germline (reference sequence). The CDR3 length is 13 residues. The CDR3 loop reads CAWNLRQGTEAFF. The DNA of the CDR3 is TGTGCCTGGAATCTTCGACAGGGTACTGAAGCTTTCTTT.

This rearrangement joins TRBV4-1 to TRBJ1-2, with 9 nucleotides matching TRBD1. The V gene end was trimmed by 1 base and the J gene end by 4 bases; junction bases not matched to a gene: 10. CDR3 length: 17 amino acids. CDR1 is MGHRA and CDR2 is YSYEKL in the germline V gene. The CDR3 reads CASSQVGGTGTSYGYTF. As DNA, the CDR3 is TGCGCCAGCAGCCAAGTGGGCGGGACAGGGACATCCTATGGCTACACCTTC.

The rearrangement uses TRBV7-9 and TRBJ1-5; 7 bases are a match to TRBD1. This CDR3 contains 18 residues. V was clipped by 5 bases and J by 0 bases; unmatched bases: 13. Germline V gene sequence: CDR1 SEHNR, CDR2 FQNEAQ (reference sequence). This CDR3 reads CASSPNSAGGGSNQPQHF. The CDR3 nucleotides are TGTGCCAGCAGCCCTAACAGTGCAGGGGGTGGTAGCAATCAGCCCCAGCATTTT.

The chain joins TRBV5-1 to TRBJ2-7; 11 bases match TRBD1. In germline, CDR1 is SGHRS, CDR2 YFSETQ. CDR3 size: 14 residues. V lost 3 bases, J lost 3 bases, and 2 bases stayed unmatched. The CDR3 nucleotides read TGCGCCAGCAGCTGGACAGGGGGCAACTACGAGCAGTACTTC. This translates into CASSWTGGNYEQYF.

The rearrangement joins TRBV9 to TRBJ2-1; D is perhaps TRBD1 or TRBD2 (5 bases each). Trimming removed 0 bases from V and 5 bases from J, with 18 bases in between. The germline gives CDR1 SGDLS, CDR2 YYNGEE. This CDR3 has 17 amino acids. The CDR3, as DNA: TGTGCCAGCAGCGTAGGAGTCTACGGGACCCCCCACAATGAGCAGTTCTTC. Protein: CASSVGVYGTPHNEQFF.

This chain connects TRBV30 to TRBJ2-2; either TRBD1 or TRBD2 may supply D (5 bases each). With 8 bases removed from V and 1 base from J, the gap between germline ends came to 17 bases. There are 15 residues in the CDR3. Germline loops: CDR1 GTSNPN, CDR2 SVGIG (reference sequence). The CDR3 region has the DNA TGTGCCACCTCCACGGGGCAGGGGAACACCGGGGAGCTGTTTTTT. Protein: CATSTGQGNTGELFF.

The chain combines TRBV30 with TRBJ1-1, with a weak D call TRBD1 (5 bases). This CDR3 is 13 amino acids long. The V gene's germline CDR1 is GTSNPN and CDR2 SVGIG (reference sequence). Trimming pared 0 bases from V and 2 bases from J, leaving 7 bases between. For the CDR3, the DNA is TGTGCCTGGAGTGTACAGGACAACACTGAAGCTTTCTTT. It specifies CAWSVQDNTEAFF. Combining the CDR3 with reference TRBV30 and TRBJ1-1 gives the whole variable domain SQTIHQWPATLVQPVGSPLSLECTVEGTSNPNLYWYRQAAGRGLQLLFYSVGIGQISSEVPQNLSASRPQDRQFILSSKKLLLSDSGFYLCAWSVQDNTEAFFGQGTRLTVV.

This chain joins TRBV5-4 and TRBJ1-2; no clear D gene. The V gene lost 4 bases and the J gene lost 2 bases, with 12 bases spanning the gap. The CDR3 spans 14 residues. The V gene's germline CDR1 is SGHNT and CDR2 YYREEE (reference sequence). The CDR3 sequence is CASSRDYYNYGYTF. For the CDR3, the DNA is TGTGCCAGCAGCCGAGACTACTACAACTATGGCTACACCTTC.

The chain has TRBV6-6 and TRBJ2-5, with a weak D call TRBD1 (6 bases). With 4 bases removed from V and 4 bases from J, the gap between germline ends came to 16 bases. CDR1 is MNHNY, CDR2 SVGAGI, per germline (reference sequence). The CDR3 consists of 15 residues. The CDR3 protein is CASSLRQDRLETQYF. CDR3 bases: TGTGCCAGCAGTTTGAGACAGGACCGGTTAGAGACCCAGTACTTC.

This rearrangement joins TRBV7-8 to TRBJ1-1; D is unclear. Germline CDR1 SGHVS, CDR2 FQNEAQ. There are 13 residues in the CDR3. The V end was cut by 3 bases, the J end by 6 bases, with 11 bases between. In nucleotides, the CDR3 is TGTGCCAGCAGCTTTGGGGATGGGGCTGAAGCTTTCTTT. It yields the protein CASSFGDGAEAFF.

The gene calls are TRBV2 and TRBJ2-7; no clear D gene. This CDR3 contains 12 residues. The V gene lost 5 bases and the J gene lost 7 bases, with 12 bases spanning the gap. Germline V gene sequence: CDR1 SNHLY, CDR2 FYNNEI. CDR3 sequence (DNA): TGTGCCAGCAGTTCGGTGGGCGGTGAGCAGTACTTC. Protein product: CASSSVGGEQYF.

V gene TRBV4-1 combines with J gene TRBJ2-2; D not resolved. V was pared by 0 bases and J by 1 base, with 6 bases between. This CDR3 spans 15 amino acids. Germline loops: CDR1 MGHRA, CDR2 YSYEKL. The DNA for the CDR3 is TGCGCCAGCAGCCAAGAAAACAGGAACACCGGGGAGCTGTTTTTT. This codes for CASSQENRNTGELFF.

Only a few counts were recorded for this clone. The V gene is TRBV7-9, the J gene TRBJ1-1; D remains ambiguous. Germline assignment: CDR1 SEHNR and CDR2 FQNEAQ (reference sequence). The CDR3 length is 11 residues. The germline V and J ends were trimmed by 6 bases and 1 base, with 3 bases remaining between them. The CDR3 nucleotides read TGTGCCAGCAGATCGAACACTGAAGCTTTCTTT. Protein sequence: CASRSNTEAFF. The entire variable domain, with the rest obtained from reference TRBV7-9 and TRBJ1-1, is as follows: DTGVSQNPRHKITKRGQNVTFRCDPISEHNRLYWYRQTLGQGPEFLTYFQNEAQLEKSRLLSDRFSAERPKGSFSTLEIQRTEQGDSAMYLCASRSNTEAFFGQGTRLTVV.

V gene TRBV11-2 combines with J gene TRBJ1-5; D is perhaps TRBD1 (5 bases). V dropped 0 bases and J dropped 2 bases, with 8 bases sitting between them. Germline V gene lookup returns CDR1 SGHAT and CDR2 FQNNGV. CDR3 length equals 15 residues. The CDR3 sequence: CASSLDRDGNQPQHF. CDR3 DNA: TGTGCCAGCAGCTTAGACAGGGATGGCAATCAGCCCCAGCATTTT.

The chain employs TRBV6-7 and TRBJ2-5; D gene uncertain. The J call could be wrong; TRBJ2-7 is a better fit for the DNA end. TRBV6-7 counts as an open reading frame of uncertain function. The CDR3 contains 11 residues. The CDR3: CASSPAGEQYF. DNA of the CDR3: TGTGCCAGCAGCCCCGCAGGCGAGCAGTACTTC.

The chain uses TRBV29-1 and TRBJ2-5; 8 bases line up with TRBD1. CDR3 length: 13 amino acids. V trimming: 5 bases; J trimming: 9 bases; junction bases outside the gene matches: 11. Germline V gene lookup returns CDR1 SQVTM and CDR2 ANQGSEA. In DNA form, the CDR3 reads TGCAGCGTTCTCGGACAGGGCCAGGCGGCCCAGTACTTC. It yields the protein CSVLGQGQAAQYF.